This TCR beta chain derives from a study of blood T cell repertoires in COVID-19 (dated by TCRdb to 2018 to 2020). As for the study more broadly: The collaborator samples originated in the United States, Italy and Spain and spanned the acute and convalescent phases of COVID-19. The prospective study material was composed of cDNA or gDNA derived from T cells, B-cell-depleted T cells, or PBMCs. Where available, HLA class I and class II types were taken from metadata supplied by the sample provider and were not determined by assay-based typing. The samples were drawn from the first 160 participants of the ongoing ImmuneRACE study and from 1,254 subjects provided by 6 global collaborators. Nearly every sample came with metadata listing a de-identified subject ID, COVID-19 status, age in years and sex. A freely available public database, intended as a resource for researchers studying the immune response to SARS-CoV-2, is where the repertoires were released. Subjects who had been exposed to COVID-19, were actively infected with it, or had recovered from it provided the deeply sampled blood TCRbeta repertoires that made up the dataset.

Broader findings and caveats from the paper: Clinical and demographic metadata were provided uncurated, with the amount varying by source and participant.

The immunoSEQ Assay, a bias-controlled multiplex PCR, was used to amplify TCRbeta CDR3 regions from genomic DNA. Turning to the authors' computational methods: Within the assay, amplification of reference gene primers was used to estimate how many nucleated cells each sample contained. Sequence reads were collapsed and filtered to measure the absolute abundance of every unique TCRbeta CDR3 rearrangement. Productive Simpson clonality was computed per sample as the square root of Simpson's diversity index over productive rearrangements. The clones in this table, taken by TCRdb from immuneACCESS, are in-frame only. Not every clone is retained; where verified, under half of the shortfall comes from an unresolved V gene, and the cause of the rest is unknown. The V and J calls and clone size come from that table; D and trimming were worked out from the DNA. The sample has about 220,000 clones on record, 80% to 90% of them singletons. Approximately 0.69% of the sample belongs to the ten largest clones.

On this clone: This clone's antigen is unknown. Base qualities are not recorded, but no much larger clone differs from it by a single base.

Whole blood was collected in K2EDTA tubes by collaborating institutions according to the institutions' own protocols. Collaborator samples were shipped for TCRbeta analysis as frozen whole blood, isolated PBMCs, or DNA extracted from either sample type. CDR1 and CDR2 are drawn from the germline V gene: MDHEN, SYDVKM. Counted from cysteine to phenylalanine, this CDR3 has 14 amino acids. The entry retains the CDR3 DNA only, 42 bases that are in frame from base 1. Trimming removed 4 bases from V and 4 bases from J, leaving 13 bases between the germline ends. The sample was peripheral blood. The sequence links TRBV28 to TRBJ2-5; the D gene is perhaps TRBD2, on 6 matching bases. The TCR sequence derives from a man in his forties with acute or convalescent COVID-19. Read as DNA, the sequence is TGTGCCAGCAGTTGGTCGGGAGTATTAGAGACCCAGTACTTC. Its protein product is CASSWSGVLETQYF.